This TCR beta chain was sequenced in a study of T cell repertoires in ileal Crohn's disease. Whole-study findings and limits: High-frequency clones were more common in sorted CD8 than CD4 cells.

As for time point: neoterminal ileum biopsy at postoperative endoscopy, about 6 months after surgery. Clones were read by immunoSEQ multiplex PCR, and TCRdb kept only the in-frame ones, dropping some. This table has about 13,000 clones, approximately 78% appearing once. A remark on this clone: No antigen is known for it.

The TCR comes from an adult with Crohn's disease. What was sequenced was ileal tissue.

CDR3 sequence: CASSQEWSETQYF. CDR3 sequence (DNA): TGTGCCAGCAGCCAAGAGTGGAGTGAGACCCAGTACTTC. The V and J genes are TRBV4-2 and TRBJ2-5; D remains ambiguous. With 0 bases removed from V and 5 bases from J, the gap between germline ends came to 7 bases. The germline CDR1 and CDR2 sequences are LGHNA and YNFKEQ. The CDR3 loop spans 13 amino acids.